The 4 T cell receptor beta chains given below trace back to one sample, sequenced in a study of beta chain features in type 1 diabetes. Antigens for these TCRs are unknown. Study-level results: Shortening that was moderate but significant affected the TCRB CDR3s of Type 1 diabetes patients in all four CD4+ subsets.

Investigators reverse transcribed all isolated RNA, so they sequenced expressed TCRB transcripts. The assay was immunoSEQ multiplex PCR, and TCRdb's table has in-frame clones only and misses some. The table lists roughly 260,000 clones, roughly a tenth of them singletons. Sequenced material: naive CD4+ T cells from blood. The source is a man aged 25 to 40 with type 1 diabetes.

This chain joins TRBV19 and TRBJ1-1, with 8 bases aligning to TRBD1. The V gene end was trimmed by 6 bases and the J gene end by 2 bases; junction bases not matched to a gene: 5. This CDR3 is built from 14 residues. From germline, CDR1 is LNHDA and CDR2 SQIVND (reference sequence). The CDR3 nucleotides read TGTGCCAGTAGAAGACAGGGGTTAAACACTGAAGCTTTCTTT. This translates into CASRRQGLNTEAFF.

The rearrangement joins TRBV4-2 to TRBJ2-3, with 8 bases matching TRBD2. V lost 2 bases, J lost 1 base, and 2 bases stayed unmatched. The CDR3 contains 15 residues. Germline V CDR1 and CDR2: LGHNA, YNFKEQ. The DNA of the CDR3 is TGTGCCAGCAGCCAACCAGCGGGGGGCACAGATACGCAGTATTTT. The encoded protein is CASSQPAGGTDTQYF.

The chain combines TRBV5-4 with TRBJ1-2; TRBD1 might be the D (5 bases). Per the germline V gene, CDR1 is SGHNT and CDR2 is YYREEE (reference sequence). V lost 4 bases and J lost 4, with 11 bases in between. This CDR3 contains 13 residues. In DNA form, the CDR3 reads TGTGCCAGCAGCCCGGACATAACCTATGGCTACACCTTC. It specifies CASSPDITYGYTF.

The CDR3 loop is CASSSGGGTDTQYF. CDR3 in DNA: TGTGCCAGCAGTAGTGGCGGGGGCACAGATACGCAGTATTTT. This chain joins TRBV25-1 and TRBJ2-3, with a tentative D call TRBD2 (6 bases). The V and J ends lost 5 bases and 1 base respectively, with 10 bases between them. CDR3 length: 14 residues. Germline V gene lookup returns CDR1 MGHDK and CDR2 SYGVNS.